This T cell receptor beta chain is from a study of T cell clonality in common variable immunodeficiency. General observations from the study: Reportedly, TCR beta sequences from common variable immunodeficiency showed fewer deletions and N-nucleotide insertions. CVID subjects had higher TCRbeta clonality than healthy controls, most marked in about a third. Repertoire-complication correlations in CVID were limited by patient heterogeneity.

V was pared by 3 bases and J by 1 base, with 1 base of the junction left unmatched. The germline CDR1 and CDR2 sequences are KGHSH and LQKENI. The CDR3 sequence is 15 residues long. Control and CVID samples contributed equal amounts of genomic DNA. Only in-frame clones appear in the TCRdb table, and some are missing; sequencing was by immunoSEQ multiplex PCR. The sample includes around 15,000 clones, none of them occurring once. The sample holds a few counts of this clone. Its antigen remains unknown. Read data end 3 residues before the CDR3 end; the end is taken from the germline J gene. The chain carries TRBV18 and TRBJ2-5; TRBD2 aligns across 11 bases. The sample comprised peripheral blood mononuclear cells. This sequence originates from a human donor with common variable immunodeficiency. CDR3: CASSPLAGGQETQYF. The covered CDR3 bases are TGTGCCAGCTCACCCCTAGCGGGGGGCCAAGAGACC.